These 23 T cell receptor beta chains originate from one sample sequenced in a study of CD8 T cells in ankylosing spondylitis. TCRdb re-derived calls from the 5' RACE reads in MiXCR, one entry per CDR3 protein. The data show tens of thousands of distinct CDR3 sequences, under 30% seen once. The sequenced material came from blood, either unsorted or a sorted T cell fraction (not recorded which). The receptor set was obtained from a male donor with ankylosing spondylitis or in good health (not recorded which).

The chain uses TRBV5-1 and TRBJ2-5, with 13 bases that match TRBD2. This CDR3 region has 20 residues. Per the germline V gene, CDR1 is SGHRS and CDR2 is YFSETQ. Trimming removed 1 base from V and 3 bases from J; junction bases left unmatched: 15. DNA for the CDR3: TGCGCCAGCAGCTTGCCAACCGGGACTAGCGGGATGCGATACAAAGAGACCCAGTACTTC. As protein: CASSLPTGTSGMRYKETQYF. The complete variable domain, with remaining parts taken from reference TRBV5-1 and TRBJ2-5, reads KAGVTQTPRYLIKTRGQQVTLSCSPISGHRSVSWYQQTPGQGLQFLFEYFSETQRNKGNFPGRFSGRQFSNSRSEMNVSTLELGDSALYLCASSLPTGTSGMRYKETQYFGPGTRLLVL.

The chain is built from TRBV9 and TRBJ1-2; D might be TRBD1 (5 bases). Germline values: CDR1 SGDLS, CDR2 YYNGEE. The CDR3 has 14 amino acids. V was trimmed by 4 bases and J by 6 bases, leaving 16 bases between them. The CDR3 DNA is TGTGCCAGCAGCCTAACGCAGGGTGGCGATGGCTACACCTTC. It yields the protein CASSLTQGGDGYTF. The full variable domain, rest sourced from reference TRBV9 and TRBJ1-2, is DSGVTQTPKHLITATGQRVTLRCSPRSGDLSVYWYQQSLDQGLQFLIQYYNGEERAKGNILERFSAQQFPDLHSELNLSSLELGDSALYFCASSLTQGGDGYTFGSGTRLTVV.

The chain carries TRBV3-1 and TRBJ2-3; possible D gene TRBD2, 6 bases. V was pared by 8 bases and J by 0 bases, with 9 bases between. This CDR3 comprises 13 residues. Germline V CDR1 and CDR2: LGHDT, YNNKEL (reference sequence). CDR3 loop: CASGGLSTDTQYF. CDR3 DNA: TGTGCCAGCGGGGGACTTAGCACAGATACGCAGTATTTT.

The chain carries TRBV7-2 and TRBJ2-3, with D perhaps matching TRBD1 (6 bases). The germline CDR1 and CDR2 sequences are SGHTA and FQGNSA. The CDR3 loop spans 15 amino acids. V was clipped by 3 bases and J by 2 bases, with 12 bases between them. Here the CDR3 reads CASSLLRTATDTQYF. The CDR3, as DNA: TGTGCCAGCAGCTTGTTGAGGACAGCCACAGATACGCAGTATTTT.

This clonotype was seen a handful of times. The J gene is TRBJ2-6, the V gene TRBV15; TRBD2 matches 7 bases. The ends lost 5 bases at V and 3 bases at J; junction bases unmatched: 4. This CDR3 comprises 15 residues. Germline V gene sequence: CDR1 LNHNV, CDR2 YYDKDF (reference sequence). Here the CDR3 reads CATSSAGLGANVLTF. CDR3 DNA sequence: TGTGCCACCAGCTCAGCGGGACTTGGGGCCAACGTCCTGACTTTC.

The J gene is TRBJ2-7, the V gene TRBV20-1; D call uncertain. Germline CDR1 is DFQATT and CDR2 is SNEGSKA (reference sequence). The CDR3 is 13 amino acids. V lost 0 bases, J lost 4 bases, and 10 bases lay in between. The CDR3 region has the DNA TGCAGTGCTAGAGAAGATTCGAAATACGAGCAGTACGTC. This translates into CSAREDSKYEQYV.

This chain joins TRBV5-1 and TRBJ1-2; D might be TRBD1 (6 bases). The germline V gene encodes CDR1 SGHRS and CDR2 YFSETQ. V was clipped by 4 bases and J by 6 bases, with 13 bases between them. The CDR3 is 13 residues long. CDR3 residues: CASSPRDTHGYTF. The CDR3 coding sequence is TGCGCCAGCAGCCCCAGGGACACCCATGGCTACACCTTC.

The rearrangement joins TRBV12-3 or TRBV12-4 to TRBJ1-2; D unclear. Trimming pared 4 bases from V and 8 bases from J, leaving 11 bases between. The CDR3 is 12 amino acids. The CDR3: CASSSRRFGYTF. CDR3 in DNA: TGTGCCAGCAGTTCCCGACGCTTCGGCTACACCTTC.

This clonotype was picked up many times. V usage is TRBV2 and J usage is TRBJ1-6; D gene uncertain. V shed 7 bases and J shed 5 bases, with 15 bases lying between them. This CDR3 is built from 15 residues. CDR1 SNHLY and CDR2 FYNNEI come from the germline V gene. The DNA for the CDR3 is TGTGCCAGCATGATGAACGGACCGAATAATTCACCCCTCCACTTT. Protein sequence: CASMMNGPNNSPLHF.

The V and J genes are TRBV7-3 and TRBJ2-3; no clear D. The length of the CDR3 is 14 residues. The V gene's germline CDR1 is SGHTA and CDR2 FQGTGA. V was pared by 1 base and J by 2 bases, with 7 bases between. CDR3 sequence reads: CASSLNAATDTQYF. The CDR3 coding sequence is TGTGCCAGCAGCTTAAACGCGGCCACAGATACGCAGTATTTT.

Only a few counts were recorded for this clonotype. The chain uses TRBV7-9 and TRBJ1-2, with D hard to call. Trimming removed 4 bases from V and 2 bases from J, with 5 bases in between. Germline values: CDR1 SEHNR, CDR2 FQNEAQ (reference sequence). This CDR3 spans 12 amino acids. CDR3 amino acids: CASSSKNYGYTF. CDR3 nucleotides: TGTGCCAGCAGCTCTAAAAACTATGGCTACACCTTC.

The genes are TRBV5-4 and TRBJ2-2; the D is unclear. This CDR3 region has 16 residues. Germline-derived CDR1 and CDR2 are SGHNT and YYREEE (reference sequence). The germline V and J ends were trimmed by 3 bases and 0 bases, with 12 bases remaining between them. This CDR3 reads CASSSAIVANTGELFF. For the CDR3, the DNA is TGTGCCAGCAGCTCGGCCATCGTCGCGAACACCGGGGAGCTGTTTTTT.

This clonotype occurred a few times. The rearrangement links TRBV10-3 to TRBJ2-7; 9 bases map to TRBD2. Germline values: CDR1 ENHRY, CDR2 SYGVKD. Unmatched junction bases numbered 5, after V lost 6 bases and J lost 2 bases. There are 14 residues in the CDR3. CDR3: CAIRASGNTYEQYF. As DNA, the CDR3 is TGTGCCATCAGGGCTAGCGGGAACACCTACGAGCAGTACTTC.

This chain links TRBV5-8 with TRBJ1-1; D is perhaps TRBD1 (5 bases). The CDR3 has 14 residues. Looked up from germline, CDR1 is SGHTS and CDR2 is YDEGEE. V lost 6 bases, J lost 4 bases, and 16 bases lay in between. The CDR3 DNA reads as TGTGCCAGCACCACCCAGGGACCAGGCACTGAAGCTTTCTTT. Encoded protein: CASTTQGPGTEAFF.

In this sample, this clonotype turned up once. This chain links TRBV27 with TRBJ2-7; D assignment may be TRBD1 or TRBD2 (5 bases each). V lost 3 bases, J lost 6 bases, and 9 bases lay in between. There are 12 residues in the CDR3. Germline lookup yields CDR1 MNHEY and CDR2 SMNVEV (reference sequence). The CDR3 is CASSFPGLEQYF. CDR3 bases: TGTGCCAGCAGTTTCCCGGGGCTCGAGCAGTACTTC.

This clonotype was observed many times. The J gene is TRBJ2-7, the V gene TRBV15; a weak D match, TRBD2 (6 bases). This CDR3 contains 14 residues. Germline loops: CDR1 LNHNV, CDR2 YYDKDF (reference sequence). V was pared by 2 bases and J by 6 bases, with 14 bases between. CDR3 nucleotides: TGTGCCACCAGCAGACTCACTAGCTTCGGCGAGCAGTACTTC. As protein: CATSRLTSFGEQYF. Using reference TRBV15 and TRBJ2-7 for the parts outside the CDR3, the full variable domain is DAMVIQNPRYQVTQFGKPVTLSCSQTLNHNVMYWYQQKSSQAPKLLFHYYDKDFNNEADTPDNFQSRRPNTSFCFLDIRSPGLGDTAMYLCATSRLTSFGEQYFGPGTRLTVT.

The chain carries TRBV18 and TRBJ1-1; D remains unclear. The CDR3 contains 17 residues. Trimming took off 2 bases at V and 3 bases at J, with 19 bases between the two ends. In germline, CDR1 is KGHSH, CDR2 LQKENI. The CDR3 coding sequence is TGTGCCAGCTCACCAGACTTTTCCGGTTTCCTTTACACTGAAGCTTTCTTT. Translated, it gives CASSPDFSGFLYTEAFF.

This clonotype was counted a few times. The CDR3 sequence: CASKRPDFRGDTEAFF. The CDR3 nucleotides read TGTGCCAGCAAGCGGCCAGATTTTCGGGGGGACACTGAAGCTTTCTTT. V is TRBV6-1 and J is TRBJ1-1, with D possibly matching TRBD1 (5 bases). Germline V gene lookup returns CDR1 MNHNS and CDR2 SASEGT. V was clipped by 7 bases and J by 3 bases, with 21 bases between them. This CDR3 comprises 16 residues.

DNA of the CDR3: TGCGCCAGCAGCGCCTGGGGGAATGAGCAGTTCTTC. Translation: CASSAWGNEQFF. The chain joins TRBV5-1 to TRBJ2-1, with D perhaps assigned TRBD1 or TRBD2 (5 bases each). V lost 4 bases to trimming and J lost 7 bases, with 9 bases between them. Germline CDR1 SGHRS, CDR2 YFSETQ. This CDR3 spans 12 amino acids.

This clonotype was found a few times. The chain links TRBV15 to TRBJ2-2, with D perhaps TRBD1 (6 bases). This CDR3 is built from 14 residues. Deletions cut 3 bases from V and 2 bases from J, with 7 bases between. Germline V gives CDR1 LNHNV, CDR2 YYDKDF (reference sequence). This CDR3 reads CATSRDSNTGELFF. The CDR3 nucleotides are TGTGCCACCAGCAGGGACAGTAACACCGGGGAGCTGTTTTTT.

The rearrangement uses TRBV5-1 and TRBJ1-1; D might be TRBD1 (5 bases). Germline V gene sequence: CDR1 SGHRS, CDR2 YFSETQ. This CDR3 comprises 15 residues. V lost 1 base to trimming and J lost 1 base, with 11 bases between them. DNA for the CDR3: TGCGCCAGCAGCTTGTTGCGTCAGGGGAACACTGAAGCTTTCTTT. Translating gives CASSLLRQGNTEAFF. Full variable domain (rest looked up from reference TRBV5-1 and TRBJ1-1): KAGVTQTPRYLIKTRGQQVTLSCSPISGHRSVSWYQQTPGQGLQFLFEYFSETQRNKGNFPGRFSGRQFSNSRSEMNVSTLELGDSALYLCASSLLRQGNTEAFFGQGTRLTVV.

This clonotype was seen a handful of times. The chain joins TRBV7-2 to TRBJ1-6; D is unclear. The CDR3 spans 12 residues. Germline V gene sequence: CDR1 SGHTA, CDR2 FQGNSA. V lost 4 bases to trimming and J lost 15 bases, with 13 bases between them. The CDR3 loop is CASSSPTVLLHF. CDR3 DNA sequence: TGTGCCAGCAGCTCCCCAACCGTCCTCCTCCACTTT.

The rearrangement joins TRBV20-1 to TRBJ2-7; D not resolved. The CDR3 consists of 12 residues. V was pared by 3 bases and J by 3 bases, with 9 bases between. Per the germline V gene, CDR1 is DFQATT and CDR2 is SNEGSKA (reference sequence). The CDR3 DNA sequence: TGCAGTGCTAGTGTAGGGAACTACGAGCAGTACTTC. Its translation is CSASVGNYEQYF.